This passage covers 3 T cell receptor beta chains from one sample sequenced in a study of shared clonotypes between healthy human individuals. This table comes from immunoSEQ multiplex PCR, and its TCRdb copy is limited to in-frame clones, with some not included. The data show about 2.4 million clones, 93% seen once. Sequencing input: naive CD4+ T cells from PBMCs. Subset specified: CD45RA+ positively selected. The receptors here all came from a man aged 18-30 years in good health. Some clones in this sample may be carry-over from other donors' samples.

The V and J genes are TRBV7-3 and TRBJ2-3; 9 bases are a match to TRBD2. The CDR3 has 14 amino acids. The germline V gene encodes CDR1 SGHTA and CDR2 FQGTGA. With 4 bases clipped from V and 2 bases from J, the junction kept 1 base outside the gene matches. CDR3 coding DNA: TGTGCCAGCAGCTCTAGCGGGATCACAGATACGCAGTATTTT. Protein: CASSSSGITDTQYF.

The J gene is TRBJ2-1, the V gene TRBV5-1; maybe TRBD1 (6 bases). V gave up 0 bases and J gave up 2 bases, with 12 bases separating them. Germline lookup yields CDR1 SGHRS and CDR2 YFSETQ. The length of the CDR3 is 16 residues. CDR3 bases: TGCGCCAGCAGCTTGGGGCAGGGGCTAGCCTACAATGAGCAGTTCTTC. Residues: CASSLGQGLAYNEQFF.

The chain uses TRBV9 and TRBJ2-5, with 8 bases aligning to TRBD1. Germline assignment: CDR1 SGDLS and CDR2 YYNGEE. V trimming: 4 bases; J trimming: 5 bases; junction bases outside the gene matches: 10. The CDR3 is 15 residues long. This CDR3 is CASSLRQGWAETQYF. Here the CDR3 DNA reads TGTGCCAGCAGCCTTCGACAGGGGTGGGCGGAGACCCAGTACTTC.